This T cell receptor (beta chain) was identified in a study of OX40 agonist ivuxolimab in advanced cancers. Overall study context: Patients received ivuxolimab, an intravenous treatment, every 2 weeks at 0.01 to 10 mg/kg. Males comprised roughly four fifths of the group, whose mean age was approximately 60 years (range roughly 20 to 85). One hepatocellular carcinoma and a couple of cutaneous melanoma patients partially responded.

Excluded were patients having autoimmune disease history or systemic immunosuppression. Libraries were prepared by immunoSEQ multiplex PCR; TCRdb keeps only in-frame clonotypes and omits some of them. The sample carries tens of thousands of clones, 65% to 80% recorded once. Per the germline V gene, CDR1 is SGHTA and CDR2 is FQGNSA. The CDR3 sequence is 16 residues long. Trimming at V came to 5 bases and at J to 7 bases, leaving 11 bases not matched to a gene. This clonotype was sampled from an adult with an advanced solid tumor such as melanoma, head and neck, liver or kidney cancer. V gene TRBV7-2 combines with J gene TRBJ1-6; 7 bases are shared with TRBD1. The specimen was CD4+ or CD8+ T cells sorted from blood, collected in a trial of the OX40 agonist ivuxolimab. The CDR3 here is CASSLSVTGANSPLHF. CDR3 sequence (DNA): TGTGCCAGCAGCCTTTCCGTTACAGGGGCGAATTCACCCCTCCACTTT.